The source of this TCR beta chain is a study of identical twins. This clonotype was observed a handful of times. As yet, its antigen is unknown. General observations from the study: Reduced insertions were recorded for abundant cord blood beta clonotypes, with no such pattern in memory repertoires.

The V gene's germline CDR1 is SGHTA and CDR2 FQGTGA. The CDR3 runs to 13 residues. V lost 0 bases and J 5 bases, leaving 7 bases between the germline ends. TCRdb recomputed calls from the 5' RACE reads with MiXCR, one row per CDR3 protein. The sample has fewer than 500,000 distinct CDR3 sequences; approximately 24% are singletons. These data were also filed under a second study, of T cells expressing NK-cell markers.

The chain recombines TRBV7-3 with TRBJ2-5, with D unclear. The receptor was isolated from a woman in her late teens or twenties in good health. Sequenced input: CD4+ T cells sorted from blood. The CDR3 DNA sequence: TGTGCCAGCAGCTTAACTCGTGAGGAGACCCAGTACTTC. It yields the protein CASSLTREETQYF.